The rows below give T cell receptor beta chains drawn from one sample of a study of cytomegalovirus exposure and HLA in healthy donors. TCRdb's copy holds only in-frame clones and misses some; the assay was immunoSEQ multiplex PCR. Among 90,000 to 120,000 clones listed, 65% were seen once. The sequenced material came from PBMCs. These receptors were taken from a man aged 25 to 45 in good health and CMV-seropositive. CDR3s include the opening cysteine and the closing phenylalanine or tryptophan. The D gene is left open where the match is weak. Only part of the rows carry a size: once, few, many, or a class if the clone is expanded.

>few|TRBD2|TRBV7-9|TRBJ2-5
TGTGCCAGCAGCTTGAACGGGGGGAGCGAGACCCAGTACTTC
CASSLNGGSETQYF
>once|-|TRBV10-3|TRBJ1-2
TGTGCCATCAGTTCTGCTGGGGAGGGAGGCTACACCTTC
CAISSAGEGGYTF
>-|-|TRBV18|TRBJ1-1
TGTGCCAGCTCCCTCGGAGGGAACACTGAAGCTTTCTTT
CASSLGGNTEAFF
>-|-|TRBV27|TRBJ2-7
TGTGCCAGCAGTTTAGTCGGCGGGGCCTACGAGCAGTACTTC
CASSLVGGAYEQYF
>-|-|TRBV7-9|TRBJ1-2
TGTGCCAGCAGCGGCGGGAGCAGTAACTATGGCTACACCTTC
CASSGGSSNYGYTF
>-|TRBD1|TRBV7-3|TRBJ1-3
TGTGCCAGCAGCCGTTCAGGGGGCACGGGAAACACCATATATTTT
CASSRSGGTGNTIYF
>-|TRBD2|TRBV9|TRBJ2-7
TGTGCCAGCAGCGGGGGAGGGGCCTACGAGCAGTACTTC
CASSGGGAYEQYF
>-|-|TRBV2|TRBJ1-4
TGTGCCAGCAGTGAAGGGCTTACAGAAAAACTGTTTTTT
CASSEGLTEKLFF
>few|-|TRBV6-1|TRBJ1-6
TGTGCCAGCAGTACGGGAGGCTCACCCCTCCACTTT
CASSTGGSPLHF
>-|TRBD1|TRBV5-4|TRBJ1-3
TGTGCCAGCAGCTTCGGACAGGGGGCTGGAAACACCATATATTTT
CASSFGQGAGNTIYF
>-|TRBD2|TRBV5-4|TRBJ2-3
TGTGCCAGCAGCTTTCCTAGCGGGGGGGTGGCAGATACGCAGTATTTT
CASSFPSGGVADTQYF
>-|-|TRBV27|TRBJ2-3
TGTGCCAGCAGTTTAGGCACAGCCTTCACAGATACGCAGTATTTT
CASSLGTAFTDTQYF
>-|TRBD1|TRBV27|TRBJ2-7
TGTGCCAGCAGTAGGCAGGGGGACTCCTACGAGCAGTACTTC
CASSRQGDSYEQYF
>-|TRBD2|TRBV27|TRBJ2-3
TGTGCCAGCAGCAACCTAGCGGGGGGTGGAGATACGCAGTATTTT
CASSNLAGGGDTQYF
>-|-|TRBV7-9|TRBJ1-1
TGTGCCAGCAGCTGGGGAGGGCGAGTAGAAGCTTTCTTT
CASSWGGRVEAFF
>-|TRBD1|TRBV6-1|TRBJ2-5
TGTGCCAGCAGTGGCCAGGACAGGGGCTTGTACTTC
CASSGQDRGLYF
>-|-|TRBV7-9|TRBJ1-6
TGTGCCAGCAGCTTACAACGGGATTCACCCCTCCACTTT
CASSLQRDSPLHF
>-|-|TRBV2|TRBJ2-3
TGTGCCAGCAGCCGACTAGATCCCCTGGATACGCAGTATTTT
CASSRLDPLDTQYF
>-|TRBD1|TRBV2|TRBJ2-7
TGTGCCAGCAGTGAAGGGTCAGGGGGCCCCTACGAGCAGTACTTC
CASSEGSGGPYEQYF
>-|TRBD1|TRBV7-9|TRBJ2-7
TGTGCCAGCAGCTCACCGGGACAGGGGTACGAGCAGTACTTC
CASSSPGQGYEQYF
>-|-|TRBV19|TRBJ1-2
TGTGCCAGTAGTATAGGGACACCCTATGGCTACACCTTC
CASSIGTPYGYTF
>-|TRBD1|TRBV11-3|TRBJ1-6
TGTGCCAGCAGCGCGGGACCGGGGACAGTCAATAATTCACCCCTCCACTTT
CASSAGPGTVNNSPLHF
>few|TRBD2|TRBV4-1|TRBJ2-7
TGCGCCAGCAGGGGACTAGCGTCTTCCTACGAGCAGTACTTC
CASRGLASSYEQYF
>few|-|TRBV9|TRBJ1-5
TGTGCCAGCAGCGTAGGAGCTAGCAATCAGCCCCAGCATTTT
CASSVGASNQPQHF
>-|TRBD1|TRBV9|TRBJ1-1
TGTGCCAGCAGCGTAGAAAGGGACAGGGGGCGTGGTACTGAAGCTTTCTTT
CASSVERDRGRGTEAFF
>-|-|TRBV5-1|TRBJ2-7
TGCGCCAGCAGCACTTTGACAGAGGCCTACGAGCAGTACTTC
CASSTLTEAYEQYF
>-|-|TRBV6-1|TRBJ2-5
TGTGCCAGCACTCGATTGCAGGAGACCCAGTACTTC
CASTRLQETQYF
>-|-|TRBV10-3|TRBJ1-1
TGTGCCACCACCACAGGGAACACTGAAGCTTTCTTT
CATTTGNTEAFF
>-|-|TRBV30|TRBJ1-1
TGTGCCTCCTCGACAGAGAAGAACACTGAAGCTTTCTTT
CASSTEKNTEAFF
>few|-|TRBV9|TRBJ2-2
TGTGCCAGCAGCGTAGTTCCCAGCGCGAACACCGGGGAGCTGTTTTTT
CASSVVPSANTGELFF
>few|-|TRBV19|TRBJ1-4
TGTGCCAGTAGTGCGGACAGCCGTAATGAAGTAAAACTGTTTTTT
CASSADSRNEVKLFF
>-|TRBD1|TRBV7-8|TRBJ1-4
TGTGCCAGCAGCCCTGACAGGGCAACTAATGAAAAACTGTTTTTT
CASSPDRATNEKLFF
>once|-|TRBV18|TRBJ2-7
TGTGCCAGCTCAGGGCAGGGCGACGAGCAGTACTTC
CASSGQGDEQYF
>-|TRBD2|TRBV9|TRBJ2-3
TGTGCCAGCAGCGCAAGGCGGGGGGTCACAGATACGCAGTATTTT
CASSARRGVTDTQYF
>few|-|TRBV29-1|TRBJ2-1
TGCAGCCTGCTCGGAGCGAGGTTCAATGAGCAGTTCTTC
CSLLGARFNEQFF
>few|TRBD2|TRBV5-6|TRBJ2-1
TGTGCCAGCAGCTTTGGGGGGGGGCAGTTCTTC
CASSFGGGQFF
>-|TRBD2|TRBV5-1|TRBJ2-5
TGCGCCAGCAGCTTGGGACTAGCGGGCCGAGAGACCCAGTACTTC
CASSLGLAGRETQYF
>few|-|TRBV21-1|TRBJ2-1
TGTGCCAGCAGCAAATCCCTCGGCTCCTACAATGAGCAGTTCTTC
CASSKSLGSYNEQFF
>-|TRBD1|TRBV5-4|TRBJ1-2
TGTGCCAGCAGCCCACCGTCGACAGGGACACATGGCTACACCTTC
CASSPPSTGTHGYTF
>-|TRBD2|TRBV11-2|TRBJ2-5
TGTGCCAGCAGTTTTAGCGGGGGCCAAGAGACCCAGTACTTC
CASSFSGGQETQYF
>-|-|TRBV5-6|TRBJ1-2
TGTGCCAGCAGCTTACTGACAGTGAACTATGGCTACACCTTC
CASSLLTVNYGYTF
>-|TRBD1|TRBV5-8|TRBJ1-6
TGTGCCAGCAGCCGGGACAGGTCGTCACCCCTCCACTTT
CASSRDRSSPLHF
>-|TRBD1|TRBV5-1|TRBJ2-7
TGCGCCAGCAGCTTACGGGACAGCTCCTACGAGCAGTACTTC
CASSLRDSSYEQYF
>-|-|TRBV13|TRBJ1-4
TGTGCCAGCAGCTTAGGTGGACTTGCAACTAATGAAAAACTGTTTTTT
CASSLGGLATNEKLFF
>-|TRBD1|TRBV18|TRBJ2-7
TGTGCCAGCTCACCGGCTGGACAGGGACGATACGAGCAGTACTTC
CASSPAGQGRYEQYF
>-|-|TRBV5-1|TRBJ1-2
TGCGCCAGCAGCTCGGACACCGCTCTCTATGGCTACACCTTC
CASSSDTALYGYTF
>-|TRBD1|TRBV19|TRBJ1-2
TGTGCCAGTAAAGGACAGGGGGCGTTTGGCTACACCTTC
CASKGQGAFGYTF
>-|TRBD2|TRBV6-5|TRBJ2-7
TGTGCCAGCAGTCCCCGGGGGGGCTCCTACGAGCAGTACTTC
CASSPRGGSYEQYF
>few|-|TRBV11-3|TRBJ1-6
TGTGGGGGGGGACACGTTAATTCACCCCTCCACTTT
CGGGHVNSPLHF
>-|-|TRBV30|TRBJ1-1
TGTGCCTGGAGTGGGAACACCAGGAGCGGCCACTTT
CAWSGNTRSGHF